The rows below give T cell receptor beta chains drawn from one sample of a study of blood T cell repertoires in COVID-19. The data were produced by immunoSEQ multiplex PCR, yet TCRdb's version contains in-frame clones alone and is incomplete. Of about 250,000 clones listed, over 75% are singletons. Specimen: peripheral blood. The receptors were gathered from a human donor with COVID-19, enrolled during active disease. The donor label of this sample is uncertain. Both conserved end residues are part of each CDR3. D genes are given only for firm matches.

j_call v_call d_call cdr3_aa
TRBJ1-1 TRBV19 - CASSIDFSPGGAFF
TRBJ2-1 TRBV19 TRBD2 CASSMLLAGVRNEQFF
TRBJ1-1 TRBV5-4 - CASSMGGEDTEAFF
TRBJ2-1 TRBV6-6 TRBD2 CASSDTSGRRDEQFF
TRBJ1-2 TRBV29-1 - CSVEVGRTNYGYTF
TRBJ1-5 TRBV27 TRBD1 CASSGTGGGQPQHF
TRBJ2-1 TRBV7-8 TRBD2 CASSRLLPTSGEQFF
TRBJ1-1 TRBV4-3 TRBD1 CASSQEPTGGDTEAFF
TRBJ1-5 TRBV29-1 TRBD1 CSAGQGSNQPQHF
TRBJ1-3 TRBV5-5 TRBD1 CASSLLFGTGSSGNTIYF
TRBJ1-5 TRBV24-1 - CATSDAAGQYSNQPQHF
TRBJ1-1 TRBV9 TRBD1 CASSVVPTGANTEAFF
TRBJ1-4 TRBV18 - CASSPGRSNEKLFF
TRBJ1-3 TRBV11-2 - CASSTGGLGSGNTIYF